Given below is one T cell receptor beta chain in context. What it binds is not known. These data belong to a study of shared clonotypes between healthy human individuals. The study, taken as a whole, reports: Generation probabilities of non-shared clonotypes were lower (relative to those shared by all four donors).

Those who donated were healthy HIV-negative adults, with no recent acute infections or vaccinations reported. The authors divided CD4+ cells into CD45RA+ naive and CD45RA-negative memory subsets. CDR3 length equals 15 residues. V was shortened by 3 bases and J by 1 base, with 10 bases between the two germline ends. The V gene's germline CDR1 is WSHSY and CDR2 SAAADI. Genomic DNA of every subset was divided equally among multiple immunoSEQ plates. The table came from immunoSEQ multiplex PCR; TCRdb's copy has only in-frame clones and leaves some out. This table holds millions of clones, just over 90% found once.

This clonotype was sampled from a man between 18 and 35 years old in good health. The source material was naive CD4+ T cells sorted from blood. As to subset: CD45RA+ positively selected. J is TRBJ1-3 and V is TRBV10-2, with no clear D. CDR3 protein: CASSDYSVSGNTIYF. In nucleotides, the CDR3 is TGCGCCAGCAGTGATTACAGCGTTTCTGGAAACACCATATATTTT.